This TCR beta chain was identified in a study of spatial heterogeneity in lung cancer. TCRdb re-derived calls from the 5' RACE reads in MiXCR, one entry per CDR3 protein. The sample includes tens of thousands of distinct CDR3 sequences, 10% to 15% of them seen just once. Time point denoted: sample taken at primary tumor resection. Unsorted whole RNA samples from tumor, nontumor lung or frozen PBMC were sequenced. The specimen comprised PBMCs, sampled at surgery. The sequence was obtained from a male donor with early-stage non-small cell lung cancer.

CDR3 protein: CASSVTTNSYEQYF. The CDR3 DNA reads TGTGCCAGTAGTGTTACTACCAATTCCTACGAGCAGTACTTC. The rearrangement links TRBV19 to TRBJ2-7; no reliable D call. The CDR3 is 14 residues long. CDR1 and CDR2 (germline): LNHDA, SQIVND (reference sequence). Trimming shortened V by 5 bases and J by 1 base, and 12 bases separated the two germline ends.